Listed here is a single TCR beta chain. Antigen: not known. The data originate from a study of OX40 agonist ivuxolimab in advanced cancers. Study-level information: Dose-escalation patients had hepatocellular carcinoma, melanoma, renal cell or head and neck cancer. General study points: Fewer expanded clones were found on average in CD4+ than in CD8+ T cells. Among the lowest levels of clonal expansion were found in partial responders at 0.1-3.0 mg/kg.

Peripheral blood came from all dose cohorts at three timepoints. The table came from immunoSEQ multiplex PCR; TCRdb's copy has only in-frame clones and leaves some out. Found here are roughly 58,000 clones, 77% of them singletons; the top ten hold approximately 6%. The germline gives CDR1 SGHDT, CDR2 YYEEEE. Trimming at V came to 2 bases and at J to 4 bases, leaving 3 bases not matched to a gene. The CDR3 loop spans 15 amino acids. The specimen comprised CD4+ or CD8+ T cells sorted from blood, sampled in a trial of the OX40 agonist ivuxolimab. This TCR derives from an adult with an advanced solid tumor such as melanoma, head and neck, liver or kidney cancer. This chain links TRBV5-6 with TRBJ2-1; 10 positions match TRBD1. The CDR3 protein is CASSLRDRGYNEQFF. The CDR3 nucleotides read TGTGCCAGCAGCTTACGGGACAGGGGTTACAATGAGCAGTTCTTC.